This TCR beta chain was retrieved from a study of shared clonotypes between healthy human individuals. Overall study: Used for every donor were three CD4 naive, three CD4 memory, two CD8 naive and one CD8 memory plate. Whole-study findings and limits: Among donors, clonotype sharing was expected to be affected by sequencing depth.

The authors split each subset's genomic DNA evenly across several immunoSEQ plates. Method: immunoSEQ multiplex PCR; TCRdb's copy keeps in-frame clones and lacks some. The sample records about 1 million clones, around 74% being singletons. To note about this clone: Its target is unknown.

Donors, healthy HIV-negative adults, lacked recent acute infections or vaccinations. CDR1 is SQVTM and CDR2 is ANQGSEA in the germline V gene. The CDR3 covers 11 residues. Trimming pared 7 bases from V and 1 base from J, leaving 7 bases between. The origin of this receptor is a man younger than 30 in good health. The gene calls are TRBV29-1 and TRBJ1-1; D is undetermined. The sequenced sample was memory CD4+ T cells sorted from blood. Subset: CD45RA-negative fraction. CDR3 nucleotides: TGCAGCGGGTCTAGGAACACTGAAGCTTTCTTT. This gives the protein CSGSRNTEAFF.